Listed here are 31 T cell receptor beta chains from one sample, sequenced in a study of T cell changes during pregnancy in multiple sclerosis (dated by TCRdb to about 2019). Receptor amplification or capture employed the immunoSEQ multiplex PCR assay. TCRdb took this table from immuneACCESS and kept in-frame rearrangements with V and J called. Such tables lack part of the clones; where checked against another copy, unresolved V genes explain under half of the gap, and the rest is unexplained. Here the sample has some 60,000 clones; 80% to 90% occur a single time. The ten largest clones represent roughly 5.2% of the sample. The sequencing sample was made of peripheral blood from another person, used as feeder cells. Receptor source: a human donor whose cells served as feeder cells for cultures in a pregnancy study.

The chain has TRBV18 and TRBJ1-5, with TRBD1 as a possible D gene (5 bases). Trimming cost V 2 bases and J 0 bases, with 8 bases left between them. From germline, CDR1 is KGHSH and CDR2 LQKENI. This CDR3 has 15 residues. The CDR3 bases are TGTGCCAGCTCACCAGAAGGGGTTAGCAATCAGCCCCAGCATTTT. Residues: CASSPEGVSNQPQHF.

This chain links TRBV18 with TRBJ2-3; a possible D gene is TRBD2 (6 bases). Germline V CDR1 and CDR2: KGHSH, LQKENI. The CDR3 loop spans 14 amino acids. Trimming shortened V by 0 bases and J by 4 bases, and 8 bases separated the two germline ends. CDR3 in DNA: TGTGCCAGCTCACCACCTACGGGGGCAGATACGCAGTATTTT. As protein: CASSPPTGADTQYF.

The rearrangement joins TRBV25-1 to TRBJ2-2; TRBD2 agrees at 7 bases. The CDR3 covers 15 residues. V trimming: 4 bases; J trimming: 6 bases; junction bases outside the gene matches: 8. The germline V gene encodes CDR1 MGHDK and CDR2 SYGVNS. As DNA, the CDR3 is TGTGCCAGCAGTGTGCTTAGCGGGTTCGCCGGGGAGCTGTTTTTT. It translates to CASSVLSGFAGELFF. Complete variable domain (other parts from reference TRBV25-1 and TRBJ2-2): EADIYQTPRYLVIGTGKKITLECSQTMGHDKMYWYQQDPGMELHLIHYSYGVNSTEKGDLSSESTVSRIRTEHFPLTLESARPSHTSQYLCASSVLSGFAGELFFGEGSRLTVL.

The J gene is TRBJ1-2, the V gene TRBV6-5; the match to TRBD1 covers 10 bases. CDR3 length: 14 residues. The junction had 5 bases not matched to a gene; V was cut back by 2 bases and J by 8 bases. The germline gives CDR1 MNHEY, CDR2 SVGAGI. The CDR3 DNA is TGTGCCAGCAGTTACAGGGGGACAGGGGTCGGCTACACCTTC. Its protein is CASSYRGTGVGYTF.

This rearrangement joins TRBV10-3 to TRBJ1-5, with 10 bases aligning to TRBD1. This CDR3 is 13 amino acids long. J was trimmed by 5 bases and V by 10 bases; bases with no gene match: 5. CDR1 is ENHRY and CDR2 is SYGVKD in the germline V gene. CDR3 sequence (DNA): TGTGCCACGGCGGGGACAGGGGATCAGCCCCAGCATTTT. It is translated as CATAGTGDQPQHF.

The chain couples TRBV9 to TRBJ1-3, with D uncertain. This CDR3 has 17 amino acids. V lost 3 bases and J 2 bases, leaving 18 bases between the germline ends. CDR1 is SGDLS and CDR2 is YYNGEE in the germline V gene. The CDR3: CASSAYASDFPGNTIYF. DNA of the CDR3: TGTGCCAGCAGCGCATACGCCTCGGACTTTCCTGGAAACACCATATATTTT.

This clone is labeled medium-sized. The V call is TRBV2, the J call TRBJ1-3; possibly TRBD1 for D (5 bases). The germline CDR1 and CDR2 sequences are SNHLY and FYNNEI. The CDR3 consists of 13 residues. V was shortened by 7 bases and J by 3 bases, with 10 bases between the two germline ends. CDR3: CASTGPGGNTIYF. Written as DNA, the CDR3 is TGTGCCAGCACGGGGCCGGGTGGAAACACCATATATTTT.

The J gene is TRBJ2-1, the V gene TRBV7-9, with 11 bases matching TRBD1. CDR1 and CDR2 (germline): SEHNR, FQNEAQ (reference sequence). With 2 bases clipped from V and 6 bases from J, the junction kept 3 bases outside the gene matches. The CDR3 has 15 amino acids. CDR3 sequence: CASSLFGTGGNEQFF. CDR3 nucleotides: TGTGCCAGCAGCTTATTCGGGACAGGGGGCAATGAGCAGTTCTTC.

This chain links TRBV7-7 with TRBJ2-5; D possibly corresponds to TRBD2 (6 bases). Per the germline V gene, CDR1 is SSHAT and CDR2 is FNYEAQ (reference sequence). Trimming cost V 2 bases and J 5 bases, with 15 bases left between them. The CDR3 covers 15 residues. The CDR3 loop reads CASSLQGGVWETQYF. CDR3 nucleotides: TGTGCCAGCAGCTTACAGGGAGGAGTTTGGGAGACCCAGTACTTC.

J is TRBJ1-1 and V is TRBV6-6; D is unresolved. The CDR3 is 13 amino acids. Germline V gene sequence: CDR1 MNHNY, CDR2 SVGAGI (reference sequence). Trimming removed 2 bases from V and 7 bases from J, with 11 bases in between. CDR3 residues: CASSYGNSGEAFF. DNA of the CDR3: TGTGCCAGCAGTTACGGTAACAGCGGTGAAGCTTTCTTT.

This rearrangement joins TRBV7-6 to TRBJ2-7; 9 positions match TRBD1. Germline V CDR1 and CDR2: SGHVS, FNYEAQ. The CDR3 spans 14 residues. Trimming cost V 2 bases and J 5 bases; bases outside gene matches: 4. This CDR3 is CASSLRQGGDEQYF. CDR3 in DNA: TGTGCCAGCAGCTTAAGACAGGGGGGGGACGAGCAGTACTTC.

The V gene is TRBV9, the J gene TRBJ2-1; TRBD2 matches 9 bases. Germline loops: CDR1 SGDLS, CDR2 YYNGEE. The V gene end was trimmed by 0 bases and the J gene end by 8 bases; junction bases not matched to a gene: 6. The CDR3 is 15 amino acids. The CDR3 protein is CASSVVSGGLDEQFF. The CDR3 DNA is TGTGCCAGCAGCGTAGTTAGCGGGGGCCTAGATGAGCAGTTCTTC.

This chain links TRBV30 with TRBJ1-1; 7 bases are shared with TRBD1. Germline assignment: CDR1 GTSNPN and CDR2 SVGIG (reference sequence). The CDR3 has 15 amino acids. V lost 0 bases and J lost 7; bases outside the gene matches: 11. In DNA, the CDR3 is TGTGCCTGGAGTGTAGGGGGAGGGGGCAGGGGTGAAGCTTTCTTT. Translation: CAWSVGGGGRGEAFF.

The J gene is TRBJ1-1, the V gene TRBV4-1; D call uncertain. The CDR3 consists of 15 residues. V lost 0 bases, J lost 4 bases, and 12 bases lay in between. Germline lookup yields CDR1 MGHRA and CDR2 YSYEKL. The CDR3 DNA reads as TGCGCCAGCAGCCAAGAAGCGGGGTATAGCACTGAAGCTTTCTTT. Translation: CASSQEAGYSTEAFF.

V and J are TRBV6-5 and TRBJ1-1; no clear D gene. The CDR3 is 14 amino acids. V was trimmed by 2 bases and J by 2 bases, leaving 9 bases between them. Germline V gene data show CDR1 as MNHEY and CDR2 as SVGAGI. CDR3 in DNA: TGTGCCAGCAGTTACGGCTCTTCTAACACTGAAGCTTTCTTT. Protein sequence: CASSYGSSNTEAFF.

V usage is TRBV4-1 and J usage is TRBJ2-1; 7 bases are a match to TRBD1. After removal of 4 bases from V and 3 bases from J, the junction contained 0 bases not matched to a gene. Looked up from germline, CDR1 is MGHRA and CDR2 is YSYEKL. The CDR3 loop spans 13 amino acids. The CDR3 coding sequence is TGCGCCAGCAGCCGGGACAGCTACAATGAGCAGTTCTTC. Encoded protein: CASSRDSYNEQFF.

The CDR3 here is CASSERTSGSPSAYNEQFF. The CDR3 DNA is TGTGCCAGCAGCGAGAGGACTAGCGGGAGTCCTTCAGCCTACAATGAGCAGTTCTTC. The rearrangement joins TRBV9 to TRBJ2-1, with 13 bases aligning to TRBD2. This CDR3 spans 19 amino acids. With 3 bases clipped from V and 2 bases from J, the junction kept 11 bases outside the gene matches. Germline lookup yields CDR1 SGDLS and CDR2 YYNGEE.

The DNA of the CDR3 is TGTGCCAGCAGTGAAGCGACTAGCGGGGCTTACAATGAGCAGTTCTTC. It is translated as CASSEATSGAYNEQFF. This chain connects TRBV2 to TRBJ2-1; 11 nucleotides agree with TRBD2. The germline CDR1 and CDR2 sequences are SNHLY and FYNNEI. The CDR3 extends over 16 amino acids. Trimming at V came to 0 bases and at J to 4 bases, leaving 2 bases not matched to a gene.

The chain combines TRBV6-5 with TRBJ1-2, with 11 bases lining up with TRBD1. The V segment lost 7 bases and the J segment 4 bases; nucleotides outside the gene matches: 2. This CDR3 has 13 residues. Per germline, CDR1 MNHEY and CDR2 SVGAGI. As DNA, the CDR3 is TGTGCCAGCACCGGGACAGGGGGCTATGGCTACACCTTC. The encoded protein is CASTGTGGYGYTF.

V and J are TRBV7-3 and TRBJ2-1; 10 positions agree with TRBD2. J was trimmed by 7 bases and V by 5 bases; bases with no gene match: 8. The length of the CDR3 is 15 residues. Germline lookup yields CDR1 SGHTA and CDR2 FQGTGA. CDR3 sequence reads: CASSPSGGAGNEQFF. For the CDR3, the DNA is TGTGCCAGCAGCCCAAGCGGGGGGGCAGGGAATGAGCAGTTCTTC.

The CDR3 sequence: CASSQVQQGDTEAFF. The CDR3 DNA reads as TGCGCCAGCAGCCAAGTCCAACAGGGTGACACTGAAGCTTTCTTT. The V and J genes are TRBV4-3 and TRBJ1-1; perhaps TRBD1 as D (6 bases). Between the trimmed V and J ends, which lost 1 base and 3 bases, there was a span of 12 bases. The germline gives CDR1 LGHNA, CDR2 YSLEER. This CDR3 is 15 amino acids long.

The chain combines TRBV13 with TRBJ2-3, with D uncertain. Trimming pared 0 bases from V and 2 bases from J, leaving 15 bases between. The CDR3 consists of 17 residues. Germline CDR1 reads PRHDT; CDR2 reads FYEKMQ (reference sequence). This chain's CDR3 is CASSLGSWFGYTDTQYF. The DNA for the CDR3 is TGTGCCAGCAGCTTAGGCAGCTGGTTTGGCTACACAGATACGCAGTATTTT.

This chain joins TRBV6-1 and TRBJ1-1; D possibly corresponds to TRBD1 (6 bases). V dropped 3 bases and J dropped 0 bases, with 8 bases sitting between them. CDR1 and CDR2 (germline): MNHNS, SASEGT. The CDR3 has 14 residues. CDR3 coding DNA: TGTGCCAGCAGTGACTACAGGGTGAACACTGAAGCTTTCTTT. Translated: CASSDYRVNTEAFF.

Regarding this clone: A read error may produce the germline difference seen at one junction end. The V call is TRBV2, the J call TRBJ2-1; tentatively, D is TRBD1 (5 bases). Germline CDR1 is SNHLY and CDR2 is FYNNEI. The CDR3 totals 16 residues. CDR3 nucleotide sequence: TGTGCCAGCAGTAAAGCTCAGGGTGGGGACTACAATGAGCAGTTCTTC. Translated: CASSKAQGGDYNEQFF.

Notes on this clone: The same CDR3 arises from other DNA sequences in this sample as well. The V gene is TRBV27, the J gene TRBJ1-1; a possible D gene is TRBD1 (6 bases). CDR3 length: 14 residues. Germline V CDR1 and CDR2: MNHEY, SMNVEV (reference sequence). Trimming left V 4 bases short and J 0 bases short, with 9 bases between. The CDR3: CASSSDRLNTEAFF. In DNA, the CDR3 is TGTGCCAGCAGTTCGGACAGATTGAACACTGAAGCTTTCTTT.

CDR3 amino acids: CASSQDLSTSRVNYGYTF. In DNA form, the CDR3 reads TGTGCCAGCAGCCAAGATTTAAGTACGAGCCGCGTAAACTATGGCTACACCTTC. V gene TRBV4-2 combines with J gene TRBJ1-2; unclear D gene. The CDR3 length is 18 residues. V shed 0 bases and J shed 2 bases, with 19 bases lying between them. The germline V gene encodes CDR1 LGHNA and CDR2 YNFKEQ.

This chain uses TRBV4-2 with TRBJ2-3, with 9 bases aligning to TRBD2. Germline values: CDR1 LGHNA, CDR2 YNFKEQ. After removal of 3 bases from V and 5 bases from J, the junction contained 15 bases not matched to a gene. There are 18 residues in the CDR3. The DNA of the CDR3 is TGTGCCAGCAGCCAGAGGAAGACTAGCGGAGTCAGGGAAGATACGCAGTATTTT. Protein sequence: CASSQRKTSGVREDTQYF.

This sequence joins TRBV25-1 and TRBJ2-5, with 9 bases identical to TRBD1. In germline, CDR1 is MGHDK, CDR2 SYGVNS. This CDR3 comprises 15 residues. Germline trimming cut 3 bases from V and 5 bases from J; bases unmatched to any gene: 7. CDR3 nucleotide sequence: TGTGCCAGCAGTGATCAGACAGGGGGGGTGGAGACCCAGTACTTC. It codes for CASSDQTGGVETQYF.

The rearrangement uses TRBV6-5 and TRBJ2-5, with D unresolved. CDR3 length: 14 amino acids. CDR1 is MNHEY and CDR2 is SVGAGI in the germline V gene. V was shortened by 5 bases and J by 5 bases, with 15 bases between the two germline ends. CDR3 region: CASSRDPQAETQYF. The CDR3, as DNA: TGTGCCAGCAGTCGAGATCCCCAGGCGGAGACCCAGTACTTC.

The chain couples TRBV30 to TRBJ1-1, with D tentatively TRBD1 (5 bases). There are 13 residues in the CDR3. The V gene lost 1 base and the J gene lost 7 bases, with 13 bases spanning the gap. In germline, CDR1 is GTSNPN, CDR2 SVGIG (reference sequence). CDR3 region: CAWSAGRHFEAFF. CDR3 sequence (DNA): TGTGCCTGGAGTGCGGGACGCCACTTTGAAGCTTTCTTT.

The V gene is TRBV6-5, the J gene TRBJ2-5; perhaps TRBD1 as D (5 bases). The CDR3 is made up of 15 amino acids. The V and J ends lost 2 bases and 3 bases respectively, with 13 bases between them. Germline loops: CDR1 MNHEY, CDR2 SVGAGI. In DNA form, the CDR3 reads TGTGCCAGCAGTTACGGCCCAGGGCGGAAAGAGACCCAGTACTTC. Protein sequence: CASSYGPGRKETQYF.